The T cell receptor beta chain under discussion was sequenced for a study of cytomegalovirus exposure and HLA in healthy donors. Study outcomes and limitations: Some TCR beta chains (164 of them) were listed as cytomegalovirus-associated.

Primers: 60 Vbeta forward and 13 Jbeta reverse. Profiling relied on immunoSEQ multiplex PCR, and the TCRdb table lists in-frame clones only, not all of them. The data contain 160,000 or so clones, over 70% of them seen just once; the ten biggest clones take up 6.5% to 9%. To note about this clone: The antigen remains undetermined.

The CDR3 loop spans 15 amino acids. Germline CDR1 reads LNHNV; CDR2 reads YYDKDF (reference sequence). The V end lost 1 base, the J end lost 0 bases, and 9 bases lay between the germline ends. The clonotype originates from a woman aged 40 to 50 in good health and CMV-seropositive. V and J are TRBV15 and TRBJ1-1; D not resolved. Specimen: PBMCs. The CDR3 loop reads CATSRGLALNTEAFF. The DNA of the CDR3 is TGTGCCACCAGCAGAGGCTTAGCACTGAACACTGAAGCTTTCTTT.